The 18 T cell receptor beta chains reported below all come from one sample, sequenced in a study of siplizumab effects on memory and regulatory T cells (dated 2019 in TCRdb). The library was produced with the immunoSEQ multiplex PCR assay. TCRdb's version of the immuneACCESS table is confined to in-frame rearrangements and falls short of the full clone set. An unresolved V gene accounts for under half of the shortfall where checked; the remainder is of unknown origin. Recorded for this sample are about 64,000 clones; 96% of them occurred a single time. Around 0.093% of the sample lies in the top ten. The source material was naive CD8+ T cells sorted from blood. Interpreted using the paper, the cell subset or site label stands for: unstimulated naive T cells. These receptors came from a human donor in good health.

The gene calls are TRBV4-1 and TRBJ2-1, with a tentative D call TRBD1 (7 bases). V lost 0 bases, J lost 4 bases, and 16 bases lay in between. The germline CDR1 and CDR2 sequences are MGHRA and YSYEKL. The CDR3 has 17 residues. CDR3 DNA sequence: TGCGCCAGCAGCCAAGAGGCGGGACAGCCCTTATACAATGAGCAGTTCTTC. This translates into CASSQEAGQPLYNEQFF.

DNA of the CDR3: TGTGCCAGCAGTATGACAGGGGGCGGGTATAATTCACCCCTCCACTTT. Translation gives CASSMTGGGYNSPLHF. The rearrangement joins TRBV27 to TRBJ1-6, with 10 nucleotides matching TRBD1. The CDR3 has 16 residues. V lost 5 bases and J lost 4; bases outside the gene matches: 5. Per germline, CDR1 MNHEY and CDR2 SMNVEV (reference sequence).

The chain combines TRBV6-1 with TRBJ2-1; no clear D gene. Germline V gene sequence: CDR1 MNHNS, CDR2 SASEGT. This CDR3 spans 10 amino acids. V was cut by 10 bases and J by 3 bases, with 4 bases left in between. The CDR3 DNA is TGTGCCATAAACTACAATGAGCAGTTCTTC. Its translation is CAINYNEQFF.

The chain couples TRBV27 to TRBJ1-1, with a possible D match to TRBD1 (6 bases). V shed 6 bases and J shed 0 bases, with 14 bases lying between them. The CDR3 contains 15 residues. CDR1 is MNHEY and CDR2 is SMNVEV in the germline V gene (reference sequence). DNA of the CDR3: TGTGCCAGCAGACACCGGGACAACCTGAACACTGAAGCTTTCTTT. Protein: CASRHRDNLNTEAFF.

With regard to this clone: The conserved phenylalanine or tryptophan normally closing the CDR3 is absent here, so this likely arose from a read error. The DNA is left out, because the CDR3 cannot be placed on it with certainty; the CDR3 is given as TCRdb lists it. The rearrangement uses TRBV7-9 and TRBJ1-1; TRBD1, the table's D call, was not compared with the DNA. The CDR3 totals 10 residues, both ends included. Germline loops: CDR1 SEHNR, CDR2 FQNEAQ (reference sequence). CDR3 residues: CASSPRQEVL.

This sequence joins TRBV6-1 and TRBJ2-7, with D possibly TRBD2 on 5 matching bases. CDR3 length: 16 amino acids. The germline V gene has CDR1 MNHNS and CDR2 SASEGT. V was cut by 2 bases and J by 2 bases, with 16 bases left in between. The CDR3: CASSELPVDLTYEQYF. In nucleotides, the CDR3 is TGTGCCAGCAGTGAACTTCCCGTGGACTTAACCTACGAGCAGTACTTC.

The rearrangement links TRBV27 to TRBJ2-5; 7 bases fit TRBD1. The CDR3 extends over 16 amino acids. Germline lookup yields CDR1 MNHEY and CDR2 SMNVEV (reference sequence). Germline trimming cut 8 bases from V and 1 base from J; bases unmatched to any gene: 13. CDR3 residues: CASEGRGTMGQETQYF. In DNA form, the CDR3 reads TGTGCCAGCGAGGGCAGGGGGACGATGGGCCAAGAGACCCAGTACTTC.

The chain links TRBV18 to TRBJ2-7; D is unclear. The CDR3 totals 12 residues. CDR1 is KGHSH, CDR2 LQKENI, per germline. V lost 2 bases, J lost 0 bases, and 2 bases lay in between. The CDR3, as DNA: TGTGCCAGCTCACCAACCTCCTACGAGCAGTACTTC. Its translation: CASSPTSYEQYF.

The V call is TRBV27, the J call TRBJ1-2; TRBD1 agrees at 9 bases. This CDR3 contains 14 residues. The germline V gene encodes CDR1 MNHEY and CDR2 SMNVEV (reference sequence). V trimming: 6 bases; J trimming: 5 bases; junction bases outside the gene matches: 7. In DNA form, the CDR3 reads TGTGCCAGCAGGCAAACAGGGGGCGGGTATGGCTACACCTTC. It yields the protein CASRQTGGGYGYTF.

The rearrangement joins TRBV27 to TRBJ1-3; D is unclear. The CDR3 has 13 amino acids. Germline V lookup: CDR1 MNHEY, CDR2 SMNVEV (reference sequence). The V end lost 6 bases, the J end lost 0 bases, and 6 bases lay between the germline ends. The CDR3, as DNA: TGTGCCAGCAGCCCCAACTCTGGAAACACCATATATTTT. It codes for CASSPNSGNTIYF.

The genes are TRBV7-2 and TRBJ2-3; a weak D match, TRBD2 (5 bases). The V end was cut by 2 bases, the J end by 1 base, with 7 bases between. This CDR3 has 14 residues. The germline V gene has CDR1 SGHTA and CDR2 FQGNSA. In DNA, the CDR3 is TGTGCCAGCAGCTTACTCGGGGGCACAGATACGCAGTATTTT. Its translation is CASSLLGGTDTQYF. Drawing the rest from reference TRBV7-2 and TRBJ2-3, the complete variable domain is GAGVSQSPSNKVTEKGKDVELRCDPISGHTALYWYRQSLGQGLEFLIYFQGNSAPDKSGLPSDRFSAERTGGSVSTLTIQRTQQEDSAVYLCASSLLGGTDTQYFGPGTRLTVL.

The DNA of the CDR3 is TGTGCCAGCAGTCGACCAGGGGGCAAGGCTGAAGCTTTCTTT. Translation gives CASSRPGGKAEAFF. The rearrangement uses TRBV6-5 and TRBJ1-1; 8 bases line up with TRBD1. The CDR3 is 14 amino acids. The J segment lost 6 bases and the V segment lost 5 bases, leaving 8 bases of the junction unmatched. Per germline, CDR1 MNHEY and CDR2 SVGAGI.

The rearrangement joins TRBV30 to TRBJ1-6; D remains ambiguous. Germline CDR1 GTSNPN, CDR2 SVGIG (reference sequence). V was trimmed by 4 bases and J by 0 bases, leaving 10 bases between them. The CDR3 consists of 15 residues. CDR3 coding DNA: TGTGCCTGGAACTCCGGGAGCTCCTATAATTCACCCCTCCACTTT. The encoded protein is CAWNSGSSYNSPLHF.

In nucleotides, the CDR3 is TGTGCCAGCAGTCTCCCCTGGGGGCGAGTAGCTTTCTTT. Translation: CASSLPWGRVAFF. The chain links TRBV28 to TRBJ1-1; the D gene is possibly TRBD1 (6 bases). Germline CDR1 and CDR2: MDHEN and SYDVKM. V was clipped by 5 bases and J by 10 bases, with 17 bases between them. The length of the CDR3 is 13 residues.

This rearrangement joins TRBV11-2 to TRBJ2-7, with 9 bases lining up with TRBD2. There are 18 residues in the CDR3. CDR1 and CDR2 from the germline V gene are SGHAT and FQNNGV. The trim removed 3 bases at V and 0 bases at J, leaving 12 bases unmatched. CDR3 bases: TGTGCCAGCAGCTTTCTGGGCGGCGGGGGGGGAGGCTCCTACGAGCAGTACTTC. The encoded protein is CASSFLGGGGGGSYEQYF.

The DNA for the CDR3 is TGTGCCACCGAATTGGCTGTGAATGAAAAACTGTTTTTT. This encodes CATELAVNEKLFF. The V and J genes are TRBV28 and TRBJ1-4; no definite D call. There are 13 residues in the CDR3. The V end lost 10 bases, the J end lost 5 bases, and 14 bases lay between the germline ends. From germline, CDR1 is MDHEN and CDR2 SYDVKM.

This sequence joins TRBV4-1 and TRBJ2-1; TRBD1 or TRBD2 may be the D gene (5 bases each). CDR3 length equals 17 residues. Germline V gives CDR1 MGHRA, CDR2 YSYEKL. Trimming removed 0 bases from V and 6 bases from J, with 18 bases in between. The CDR3 here is CASSQENGAGLGNEQFF. The CDR3 DNA follows: TGCGCCAGCAGCCAAGAAAACGGGGCAGGGCTCGGCAATGAGCAGTTCTTC.

This chain connects TRBV7-3 to TRBJ2-1, with a tentative D call TRBD2 (5 bases). The CDR3 consists of 14 residues. Trimming took off 2 bases at V and 5 bases at J, with 10 bases between the two ends. Germline CDR1 SGHTA, CDR2 FQGTGA. CDR3 sequence reads: CASSLSRGHNEQFF. The CDR3 DNA is TGTGCCAGCAGCTTATCTCGGGGTCACAATGAGCAGTTCTTC. The whole variable domain, remainder taken from reference TRBV7-3 and TRBJ2-1, is GAGVSQTPSNKVTEKGKYVELRCDPISGHTALYWYRQSLGQGPEFLIYFQGTGAADDSGLPNDRFFAVRPEGSVSTLKIQRTERGDSAVYLCASSLSRGHNEQFFGPGTRLTVL.